In its sample, the clone carrying this TCR beta chain was seen a few times. V shed 4 bases and J 2 bases; nucleotides not matched to a gene: 1. Germline V gene lookup returns CDR1 SQVTM and CDR2 ANQGSEA. CDR3 length equals 14 residues. Extracted RNA was reverse transcribed into cDNA, the sequencing template. TCRdb's table, derived via immunoSEQ multiplex PCR, lists solely in-frame clones and lacks some. This table has more than 150,000 clones, 59% appearing once. The data are from a study of CD8+ T cells in alopecia areata. Source: CD4+ T cells sorted from blood, taken at week 0. This clonotype was sampled from a human donor with alopecia areata. The chain links TRBV29-1 to TRBJ2-3; 12 bases line up with TRBD2. The CDR3 region is CSVGTSGTTDTQYF. For the CDR3, the DNA is TGCAGCGTTGGGACTAGCGGGACCACAGATACGCAGTATTTT.